The clone carrying this TCR beta chain was counted a few times. The TCR beta profiling, which covered VDJ combination and CDR3 sequence, was carried out using genomic DNA as the template. MiXCR was run by TCRdb on the reads, yielding one entry per CDR3 protein. The sample records approximately 98,000 distinct CDR3 sequences, roughly 70% being singletons. These data belong to a study of CD8+CD57+ T cells in acquired aplastic anemia. Sequencing involved patients with CD8+CD57+ cell expansion previously shown by flow cytometry. No therapy had been given to the patients at the time of blood sampling. The V end was cut by 1 base, the J end by 4 bases, with 4 bases between. In germline, CDR1 is SGHTA, CDR2 FQGNSA. The CDR3 runs 12 residues.

The chain uses TRBV7-2 and TRBJ1-2; D not certain. The sequence was obtained from a human donor with aplastic anemia. The sequenced sample consisted of sorted CD4+, CD8+, or CD8+CD57+ T cells (not recorded which) from PBMCs. CDR3 sequence reads: CASSLGSYGYTF. As DNA, the CDR3 is TGTGCCAGCAGCTTAGGCAGCTATGGCTACACCTTC.